This T cell receptor beta chain was profiled in a study of shared T cell receptors in the human thymus. The assay was immunoSEQ multiplex PCR, and TCRdb's table has in-frame clones only and misses some. The table shows 500,000 to 550,000 clones, with approximately 78% occurring only once. These data are also associated with another study on human thymus T cells. Per that paper: Among the donors, all were healthy Finnish infants having corrective surgery for congenital heart defects. Corrective heart surgery yielded the resections from which the thymus tissue came. Apparent bias marked the V and J gene usage of thymic and blood repertoires. Thymic repertoires of unrelated individuals were reported in related research to overlap highly.

The sample taken for sequencing was thymocytes. The receptor was isolated from a boy younger than two with a congenital heart defect.

CDR3 DNA: TGTGCCAGCAGTTTTGTGCGACCAGGTCCTAGCGGGGACTTAGATACGCAGTATTTT. This codes for CASSFVRPGPSGDLDTQYF. The chain uses TRBV7-2 and TRBJ2-3; 9 bases are a match to TRBD2. The CDR3 has 19 residues. The J segment lost 5 bases and the V segment lost 6 bases, leaving 21 bases of the junction unmatched. Germline CDR1 reads SGHTA; CDR2 reads FQGNSA.